This T cell receptor (beta chain) emerged from a study of blood T cell repertoires in COVID-19. Study-level information: Samples came from the United States, Italy and Spain, spanning acute and convalescent COVID-19. Sample material is recorded as cDNA or gDNA derived from T cells, B-cell-depleted T cells, or PBMCs.

V was trimmed by 1 base and J by 4 bases, leaving 7 bases between them. The CDR3 contains 13 residues. In germline, CDR1 is LGHDT, CDR2 YNNKEL (reference sequence). Original data processing: Counts of nucleated cells, estimated from reference gene primer amplification, were obtained. Produced via immunoSEQ multiplex PCR; TCRdb's table is partial and in-frame only. V and J calls and clone size are given by that table; D and trimming were obtained from the DNA. The table has more than 300,000 clones, approximately 89% seen once. The source is a woman in her thirties with COVID-19, enrolled during active disease. The specimen was peripheral blood. The chain employs TRBV3-1 (or the pseudogene TRBV3-2) and TRBJ1-2; D unclear. The CDR3 spells CASSQGMSYGYTF. The CDR3 DNA reads TGTGCCAGCAGCCAAGGTATGAGCTATGGCTACACCTTC.